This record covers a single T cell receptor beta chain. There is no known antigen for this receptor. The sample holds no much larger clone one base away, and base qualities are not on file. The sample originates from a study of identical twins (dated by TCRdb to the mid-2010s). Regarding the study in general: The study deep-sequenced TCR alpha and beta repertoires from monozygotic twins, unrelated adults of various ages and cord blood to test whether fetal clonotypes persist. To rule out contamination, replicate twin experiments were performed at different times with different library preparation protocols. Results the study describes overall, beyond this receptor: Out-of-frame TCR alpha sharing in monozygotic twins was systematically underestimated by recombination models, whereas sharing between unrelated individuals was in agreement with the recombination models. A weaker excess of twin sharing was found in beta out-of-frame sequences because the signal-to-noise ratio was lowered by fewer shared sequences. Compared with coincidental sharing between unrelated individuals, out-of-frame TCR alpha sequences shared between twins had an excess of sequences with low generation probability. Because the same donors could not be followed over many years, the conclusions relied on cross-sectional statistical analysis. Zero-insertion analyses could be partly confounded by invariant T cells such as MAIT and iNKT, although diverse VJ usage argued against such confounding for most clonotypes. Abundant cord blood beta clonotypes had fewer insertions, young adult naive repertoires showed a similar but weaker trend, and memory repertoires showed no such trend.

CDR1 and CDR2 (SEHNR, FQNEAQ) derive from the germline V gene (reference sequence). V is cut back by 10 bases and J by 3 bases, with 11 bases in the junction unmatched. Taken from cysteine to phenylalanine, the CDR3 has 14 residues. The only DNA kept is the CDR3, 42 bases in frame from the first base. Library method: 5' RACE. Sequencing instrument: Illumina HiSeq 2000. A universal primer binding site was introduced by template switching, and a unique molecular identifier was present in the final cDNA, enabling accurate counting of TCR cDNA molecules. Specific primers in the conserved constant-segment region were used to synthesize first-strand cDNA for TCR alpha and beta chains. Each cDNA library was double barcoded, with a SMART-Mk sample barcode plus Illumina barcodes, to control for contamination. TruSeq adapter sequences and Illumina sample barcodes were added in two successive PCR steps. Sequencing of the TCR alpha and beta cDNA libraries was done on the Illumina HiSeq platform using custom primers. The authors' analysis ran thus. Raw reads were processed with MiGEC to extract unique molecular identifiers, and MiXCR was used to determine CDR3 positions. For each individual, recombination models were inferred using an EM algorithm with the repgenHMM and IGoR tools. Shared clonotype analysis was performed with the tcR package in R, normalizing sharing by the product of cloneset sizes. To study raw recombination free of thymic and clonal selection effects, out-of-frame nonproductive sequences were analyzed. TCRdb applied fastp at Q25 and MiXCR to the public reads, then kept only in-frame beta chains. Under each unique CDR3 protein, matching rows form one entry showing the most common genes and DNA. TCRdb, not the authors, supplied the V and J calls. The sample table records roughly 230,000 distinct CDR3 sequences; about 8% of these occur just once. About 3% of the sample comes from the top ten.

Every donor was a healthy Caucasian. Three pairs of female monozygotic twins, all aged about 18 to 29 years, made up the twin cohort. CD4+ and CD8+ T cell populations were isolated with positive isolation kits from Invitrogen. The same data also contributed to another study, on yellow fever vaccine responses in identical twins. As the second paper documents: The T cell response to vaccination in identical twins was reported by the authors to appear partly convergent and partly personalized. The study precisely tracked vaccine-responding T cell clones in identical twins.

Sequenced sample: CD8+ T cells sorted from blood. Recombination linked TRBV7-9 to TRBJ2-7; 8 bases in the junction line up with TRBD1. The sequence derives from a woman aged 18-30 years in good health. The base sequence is TGTGCCACCCTCGGACAGGGATCCTTCTACGAGCAGTACTTC. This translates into CATLGQGSFYEQYF. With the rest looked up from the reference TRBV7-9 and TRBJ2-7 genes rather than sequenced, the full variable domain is DTGVSQNPRHKITKRGQNVTFRCDPISEHNRLYWYRQTLGQGPEFLTYFQNEAQLEKSRLLSDRFSAERPKGSFSTLEIQRTEQGDSAMYLCATLGQGSFYEQYFGPGTRLTVT.